The 5 T cell receptor beta chains in this list originate from one sample, sequenced in a study of identical twins. TCRdb ran MiXCR on the 5' RACE reads and lists one entry per CDR3 protein. The sample yields 700,000 or so distinct CDR3 sequences, 8.6% seen once. These data also featured in a second study, about yellow fever vaccine responses in identical twins.

Sequencing was carried out using PBMCs. The receptor source for this set is a woman under 30 in good health.

This clonotype turned up a few times. This sequence joins TRBV6-5 and TRBJ2-1; D is unresolved. Trimming took off 0 bases at V and 1 base at J, with 10 bases between the two ends. Germline CDR1 is MNHEY and CDR2 is SVGAGI. There are 16 residues in the CDR3. DNA for the CDR3: TGTGCCAGCAGTTACTCGATTATAGGGTCCTACAATGAGCAGTTCTTC. Translating it yields CASSYSIIGSYNEQFF.

A few counts support this clonotype. The chain recombines TRBV7-2 with TRBJ2-7, with D unclear. CDR3 size: 15 residues. Trimming cost V 2 bases and J 2 bases, with 13 bases left between them. Germline V CDR1 and CDR2: SGHTA, FQGNSA. The CDR3 bases are TGTGCCAGCAGCTTACGGTCCGAGTTCGCCTACGAGCAGTACTTC. Its translation: CASSLRSEFAYEQYF.

This clonotype was picked up a small number of times. The V and J genes are TRBV5-6 and TRBJ1-5, with unresolved D. V was trimmed by 3 bases and J by 6 bases, leaving 10 bases between them. The CDR3 totals 13 residues. Germline-derived CDR1 and CDR2 are SGHDT and YYEEEE. The CDR3 spells CASSSSRIQPQHF. For the CDR3, the DNA is TGTGCCAGCAGCTCTAGTCGGATTCAGCCCCAGCATTTT. Variable domain in full (rest from reference TRBV5-6 and TRBJ1-5): DAGVTQSPTHLIKTRGQQVTLRCSPKSGHDTVSWYQQALGQGPQFIFQYYEEEERQRGNFPDRFSGHQFPNYSSELNVNALLLGDSALYLCASSSSRIQPQHFGDGTRLSIL.

The chain has TRBV7-3 and TRBJ1-2; unclear D gene. Trimming removed 2 bases at V and 7 bases at J, with 11 bases between. Germline lookup yields CDR1 SGHTA and CDR2 FQGTGA. CDR3 length equals 13 residues. CDR3 region: CASSLEGFAGYTF. CDR3 DNA sequence: TGTGCCAGCAGCTTAGAGGGATTTGCTGGCTACACCTTC.

This clonotype has more than one count but fewer than ten. The rearrangement uses TRBV12-3 or TRBV12-4 and TRBJ2-3, with TRBD1 identical over 9 bases. V dropped 5 bases and J dropped 3; count of bases not matched to a gene: 6. This CDR3 spans 15 amino acids. As DNA, the CDR3 is TGTGCCAGCAGTCGGGACAGGGAAGGGACAGATACGCAGTATTTT. Its translation: CASSRDREGTDTQYF.